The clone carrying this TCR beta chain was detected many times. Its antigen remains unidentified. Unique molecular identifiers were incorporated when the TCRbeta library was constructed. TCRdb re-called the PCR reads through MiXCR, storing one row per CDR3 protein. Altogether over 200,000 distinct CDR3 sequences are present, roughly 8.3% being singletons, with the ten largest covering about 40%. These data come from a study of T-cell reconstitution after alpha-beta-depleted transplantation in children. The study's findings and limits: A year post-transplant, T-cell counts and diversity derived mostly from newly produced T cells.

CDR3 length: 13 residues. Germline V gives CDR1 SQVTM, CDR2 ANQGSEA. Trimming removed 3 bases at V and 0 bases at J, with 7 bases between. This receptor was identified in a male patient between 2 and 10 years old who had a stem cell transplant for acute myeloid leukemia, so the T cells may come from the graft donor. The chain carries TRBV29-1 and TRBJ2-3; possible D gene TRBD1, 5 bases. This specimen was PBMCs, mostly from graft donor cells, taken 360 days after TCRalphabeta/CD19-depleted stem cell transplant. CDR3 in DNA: TGCAGCGTTGAGGGGCGGAGCACAGATACGCAGTATTTT. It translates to CSVEGRSTDTQYF.